This passage covers 5 T cell receptor beta chains from one sample sequenced in a study of neurological immune-mediated disorders. TCRdb reanalysed the 5' RACE reads using MiXCR and keeps one entry per CDR3 protein. The sample shows 55,000 or so distinct CDR3 sequences, 3% to 4% of them seen only once. Material for sequencing was CD4+ T cells from blood. The receptors originated from a woman aged 40 to 50 with multiple sclerosis.

This clonotype appeared many times. V and J are TRBV12-3 or TRBV12-4 and TRBJ2-5; no clear D. The CDR3 runs to 13 residues. V was shortened by 4 bases and J by 8 bases, with 14 bases between the two germline ends. The CDR3 DNA follows: TGTGCCAGCAGTTCGACCAACCAGGAAACCCAGTACTTC. Protein: CASSSTNQETQYF.

There are many counts of this clonotype. This rearrangement joins TRBV10-3 to TRBJ2-1; D not certain. The germline V and J ends were trimmed by 6 bases and 4 bases, with 13 bases remaining between them. The length of the CDR3 is 14 residues. The germline V gene has CDR1 ENHRY and CDR2 SYGVKD. Written as DNA, the CDR3 is TGTGCCATCAGCGCCCGTCTGCAGTACAATGAGCAGTTCTTC. It codes for CAISARLQYNEQFF.

This clonotype was detected ten times or more. This chain joins TRBV19 and TRBJ1-2; D unresolved. Germline lookup yields CDR1 LNHDA and CDR2 SQIVND (reference sequence). The V and J ends lost 5 bases and 8 bases respectively, with 9 bases between them. This CDR3 comprises 11 residues. CDR3 in amino acids: CASSDFGGYTF. The CDR3 nucleotides are TGTGCCAGTAGTGATTTTGGAGGCTACACCTTC.

In its sample, this clonotype was seen many times. The chain recombines TRBV14 with TRBJ2-7; 8 bases map to TRBD1. This CDR3 has 14 residues. Looked up from germline, CDR1 is SGHDN and CDR2 is FVKESK. The ends lost 6 bases at V and 3 bases at J; junction bases unmatched: 7. The CDR3 is CASSHRDRNYEQYF. The CDR3 region has the DNA TGTGCCAGCAGTCACCGGGACAGGAACTACGAGCAGTACTTC. The full variable domain, completed using reference TRBV14 and TRBJ2-7, is EAGVTQFPSHSVIEKGQTVTLRCDPISGHDNLYWYRRVMGKEIKFLLHFVKESKQDESGMPNNRFLAERTGGTYSTLKVQPAELEDSGVYFCASSHRDRNYEQYFGPGTRLTVT.

This clonotype has ten or more counts. CDR3 region: CASSSTGRNTEAFF. CDR3 nucleotides: TGTGCCAGCAGCTCGACAGGGCGGAACACTGAAGCTTTCTTT. The rearrangement uses TRBV5-5 and TRBJ1-1; TRBD1 aligns across 7 bases. V shed 3 bases and J 1 base; nucleotides not matched to a gene: 3. The CDR3 is made up of 14 amino acids. Germline CDR1 and CDR2: SGHKS and YYEKEE (reference sequence).